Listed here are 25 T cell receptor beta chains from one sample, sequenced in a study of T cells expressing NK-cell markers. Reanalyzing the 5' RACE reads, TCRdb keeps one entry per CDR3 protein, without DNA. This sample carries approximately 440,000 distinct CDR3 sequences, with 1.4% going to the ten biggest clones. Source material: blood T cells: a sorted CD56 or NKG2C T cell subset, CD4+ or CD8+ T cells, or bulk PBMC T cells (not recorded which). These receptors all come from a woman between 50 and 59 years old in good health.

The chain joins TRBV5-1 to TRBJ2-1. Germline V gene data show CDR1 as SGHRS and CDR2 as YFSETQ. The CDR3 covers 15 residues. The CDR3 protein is CASSLESGIRNEQFF.

The CDR3 sequence is CASRPPSVLNTEAFF. The J gene is TRBJ1-1, the V gene TRBV4-1. This CDR3 region has 15 residues. The germline gives CDR1 MGHRA, CDR2 YSYEKL.

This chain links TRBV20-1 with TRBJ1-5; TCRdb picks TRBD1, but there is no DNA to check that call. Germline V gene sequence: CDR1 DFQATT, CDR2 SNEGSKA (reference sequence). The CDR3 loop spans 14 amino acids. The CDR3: CSATRDSSNQPQHF.

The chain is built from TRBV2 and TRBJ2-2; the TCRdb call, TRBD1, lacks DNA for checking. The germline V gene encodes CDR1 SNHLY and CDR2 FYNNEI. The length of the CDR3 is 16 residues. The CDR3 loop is CASSERQGLLAGELFF.

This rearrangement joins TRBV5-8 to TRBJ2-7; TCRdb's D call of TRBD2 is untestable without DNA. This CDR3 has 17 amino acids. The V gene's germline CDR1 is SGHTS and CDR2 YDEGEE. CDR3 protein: CASSSTRVFEPEYEQYF.

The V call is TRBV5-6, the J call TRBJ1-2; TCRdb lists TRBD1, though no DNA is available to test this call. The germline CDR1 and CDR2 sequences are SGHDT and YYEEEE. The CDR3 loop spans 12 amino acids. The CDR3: CASSGTGTEVTF. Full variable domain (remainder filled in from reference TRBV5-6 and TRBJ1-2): DAGVTQSPTHLIKTRGQQVTLRCSPKSGHDTVSWYQQALGQGPQFIFQYYEEEERQRGNFPDRFSGHQFPNYSSELNVNALLLGDSALYLCASSGTGTEVTFGSGTRLTVV.

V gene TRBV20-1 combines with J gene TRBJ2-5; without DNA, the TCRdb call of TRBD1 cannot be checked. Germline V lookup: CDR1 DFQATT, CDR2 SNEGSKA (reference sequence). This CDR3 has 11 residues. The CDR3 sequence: CSAWGGETQYF.

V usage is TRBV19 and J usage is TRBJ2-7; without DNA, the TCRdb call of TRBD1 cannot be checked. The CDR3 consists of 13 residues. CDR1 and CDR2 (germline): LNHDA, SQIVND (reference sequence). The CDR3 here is CASRTGEGGEQYF.

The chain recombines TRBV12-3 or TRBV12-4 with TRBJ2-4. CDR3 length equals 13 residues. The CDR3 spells CASSLAKRNIQYF.

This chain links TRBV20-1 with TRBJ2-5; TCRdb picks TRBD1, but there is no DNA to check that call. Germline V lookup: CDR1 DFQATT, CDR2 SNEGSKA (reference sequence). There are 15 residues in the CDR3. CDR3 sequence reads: CSARSSEGGWETQYF.

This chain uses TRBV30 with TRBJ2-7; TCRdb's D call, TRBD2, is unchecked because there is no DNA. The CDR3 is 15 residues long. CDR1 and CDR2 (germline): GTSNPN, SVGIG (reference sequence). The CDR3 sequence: CAWSVGSGIVYEQYF.

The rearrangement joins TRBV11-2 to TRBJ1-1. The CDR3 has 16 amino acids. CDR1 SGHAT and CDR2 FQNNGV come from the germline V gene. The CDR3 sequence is CASSLSFGAGNTEAFF.

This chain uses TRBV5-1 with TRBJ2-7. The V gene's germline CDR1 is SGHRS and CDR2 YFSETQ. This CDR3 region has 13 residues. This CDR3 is CASSADSSYEQYF.

The CDR3 is CASSRGIGGPRGQPQHF. The chain uses TRBV3-1 and TRBJ1-5. CDR1 LGHDT and CDR2 YNNKEL come from the germline V gene (reference sequence). The CDR3 contains 17 residues.

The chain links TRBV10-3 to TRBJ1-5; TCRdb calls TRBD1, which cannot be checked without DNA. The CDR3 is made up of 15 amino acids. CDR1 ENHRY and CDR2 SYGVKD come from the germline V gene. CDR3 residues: CAISGDPVFGQPQHF.

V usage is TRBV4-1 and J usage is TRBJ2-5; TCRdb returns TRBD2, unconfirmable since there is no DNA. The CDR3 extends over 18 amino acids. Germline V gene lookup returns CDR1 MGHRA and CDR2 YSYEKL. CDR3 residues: CASSQEGAVAGARETQYF.

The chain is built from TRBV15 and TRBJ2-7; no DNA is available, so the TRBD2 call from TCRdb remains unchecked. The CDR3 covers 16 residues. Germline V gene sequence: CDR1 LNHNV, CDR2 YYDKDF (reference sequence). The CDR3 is CATSRVGLAGDYEQYF.

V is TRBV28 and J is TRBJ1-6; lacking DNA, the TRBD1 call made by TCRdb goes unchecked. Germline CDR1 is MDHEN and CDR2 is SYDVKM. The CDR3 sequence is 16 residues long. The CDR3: CASSSAGTDYNSPLHF.

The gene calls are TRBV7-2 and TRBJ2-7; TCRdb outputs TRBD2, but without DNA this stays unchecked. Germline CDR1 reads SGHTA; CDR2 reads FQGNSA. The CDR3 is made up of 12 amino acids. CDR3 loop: CASSFRVGEQYF.

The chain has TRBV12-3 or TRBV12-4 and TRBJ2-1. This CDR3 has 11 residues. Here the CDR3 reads CASKRRYEQFF.

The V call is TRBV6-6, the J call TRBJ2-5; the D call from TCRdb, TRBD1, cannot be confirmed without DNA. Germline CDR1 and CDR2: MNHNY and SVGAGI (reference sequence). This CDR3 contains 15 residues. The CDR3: CASSYSQGGQETQYF.

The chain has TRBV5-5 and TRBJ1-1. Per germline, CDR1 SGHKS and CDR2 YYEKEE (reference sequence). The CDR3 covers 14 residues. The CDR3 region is CASSLAPVNTEAFF.

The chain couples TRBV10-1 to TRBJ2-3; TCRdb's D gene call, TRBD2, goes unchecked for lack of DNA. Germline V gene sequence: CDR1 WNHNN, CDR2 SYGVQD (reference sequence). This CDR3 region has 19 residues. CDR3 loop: CASNLEGTLRLHPADTQYF.

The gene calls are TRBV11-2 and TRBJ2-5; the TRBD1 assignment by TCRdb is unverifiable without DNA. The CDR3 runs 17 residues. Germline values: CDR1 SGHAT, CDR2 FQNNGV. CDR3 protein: CASSLVNTRLGGWTQYF.

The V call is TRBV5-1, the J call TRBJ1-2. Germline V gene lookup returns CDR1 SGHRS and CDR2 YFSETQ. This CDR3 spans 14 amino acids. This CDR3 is CASSSSRYNYGYTF.